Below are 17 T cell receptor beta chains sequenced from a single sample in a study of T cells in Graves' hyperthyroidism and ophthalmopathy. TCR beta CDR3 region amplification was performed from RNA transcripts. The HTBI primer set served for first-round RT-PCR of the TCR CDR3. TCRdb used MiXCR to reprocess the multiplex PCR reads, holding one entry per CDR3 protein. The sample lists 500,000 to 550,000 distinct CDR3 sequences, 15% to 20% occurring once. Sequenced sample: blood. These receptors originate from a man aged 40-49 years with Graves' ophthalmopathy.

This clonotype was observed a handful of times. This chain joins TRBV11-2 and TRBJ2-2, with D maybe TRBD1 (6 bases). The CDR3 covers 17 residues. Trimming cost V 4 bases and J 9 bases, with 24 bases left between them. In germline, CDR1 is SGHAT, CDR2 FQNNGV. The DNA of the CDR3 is TGTGCCAGCAGCTATGGGACAACTGTTGGGCGGAATAGGGAGCTGTTTTTT. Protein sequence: CASSYGTTVGRNRELFF.

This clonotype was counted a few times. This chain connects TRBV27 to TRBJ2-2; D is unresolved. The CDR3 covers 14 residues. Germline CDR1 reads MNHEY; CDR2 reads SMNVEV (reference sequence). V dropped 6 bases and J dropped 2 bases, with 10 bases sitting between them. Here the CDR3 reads CASRSTGNTGELFF. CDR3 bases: TGTGCCAGCAGATCAACGGGCAACACCGGGGAGCTGTTTTTT.

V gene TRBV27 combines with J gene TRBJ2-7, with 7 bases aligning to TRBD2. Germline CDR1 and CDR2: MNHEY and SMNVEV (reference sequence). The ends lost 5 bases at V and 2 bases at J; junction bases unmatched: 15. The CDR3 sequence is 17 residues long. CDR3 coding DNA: TGTGCCAGCAGTCCCCGTGGAGCGGGATACCCGACCTACGAGCAGTACTTC. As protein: CASSPRGAGYPTYEQYF.

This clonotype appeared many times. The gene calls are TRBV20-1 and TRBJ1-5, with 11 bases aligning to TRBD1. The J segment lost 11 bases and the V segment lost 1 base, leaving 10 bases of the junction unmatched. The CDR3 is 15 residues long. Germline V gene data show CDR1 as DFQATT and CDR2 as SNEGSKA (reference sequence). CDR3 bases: TGCAGTGCTAGAGGGACAGGGGGCCCGGAGATGGCCCAGCATTTT. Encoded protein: CSARGTGGPEMAQHF.

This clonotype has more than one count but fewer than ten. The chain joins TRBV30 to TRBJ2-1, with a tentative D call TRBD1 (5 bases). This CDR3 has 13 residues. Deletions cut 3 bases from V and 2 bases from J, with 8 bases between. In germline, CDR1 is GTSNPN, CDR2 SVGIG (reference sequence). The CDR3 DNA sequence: TGTGCCTGGAGGAAGGGGACCTACAATGAGCAGTTCTTC. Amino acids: CAWRKGTYNEQFF.

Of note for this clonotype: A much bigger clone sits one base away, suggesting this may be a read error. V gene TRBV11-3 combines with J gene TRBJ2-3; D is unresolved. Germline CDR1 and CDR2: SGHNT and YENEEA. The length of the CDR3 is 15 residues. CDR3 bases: TGTGCCAGCAGCTTAGAGTCCCCCCCCACAGATACGCGGTATTTT. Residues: CASSLESPPTDTRYF.

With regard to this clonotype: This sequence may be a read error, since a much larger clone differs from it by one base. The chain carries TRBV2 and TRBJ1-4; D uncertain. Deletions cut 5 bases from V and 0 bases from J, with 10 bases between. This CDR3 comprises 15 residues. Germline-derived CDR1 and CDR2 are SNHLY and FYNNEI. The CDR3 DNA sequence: TGTGCCAGCAGTTACACAGCCTCAACTAATGAAAAACTGTTTTTT. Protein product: CASSYTASTNEKLFF.

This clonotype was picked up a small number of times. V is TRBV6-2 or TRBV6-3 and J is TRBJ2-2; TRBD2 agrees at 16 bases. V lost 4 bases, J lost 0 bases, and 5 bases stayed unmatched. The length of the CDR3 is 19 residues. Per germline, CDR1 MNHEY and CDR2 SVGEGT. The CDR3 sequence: CASSSPGLAGGANTGELFF. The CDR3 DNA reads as TGTGCCAGCAGTTCACCGGGACTAGCGGGGGGGGCGAACACCGGGGAGCTGTTTTTT.

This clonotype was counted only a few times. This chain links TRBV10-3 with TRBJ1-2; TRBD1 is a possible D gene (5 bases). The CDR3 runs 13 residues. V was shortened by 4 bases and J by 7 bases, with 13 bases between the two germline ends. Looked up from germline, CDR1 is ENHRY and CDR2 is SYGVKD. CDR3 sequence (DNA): TGTGCCATCAGTGGCCAGGGAGAAGGTGGCTACACCTTC. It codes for CAISGQGEGGYTF.

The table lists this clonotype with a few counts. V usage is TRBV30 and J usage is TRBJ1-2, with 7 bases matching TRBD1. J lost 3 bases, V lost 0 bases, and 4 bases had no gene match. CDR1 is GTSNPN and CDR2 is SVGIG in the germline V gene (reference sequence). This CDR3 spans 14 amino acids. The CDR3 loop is CAWSVQGLYYGYTF. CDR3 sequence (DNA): TGTGCCTGGAGTGTACAGGGGCTGTACTATGGCTACACCTTC. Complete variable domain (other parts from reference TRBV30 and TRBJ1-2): SQTIHQWPATLVQPVGSPLSLECTVEGTSNPNLYWYRQAAGRGLQLLFYSVGIGQISSEVPQNLSASRPQDRQFILSSKKLLLSDSGFYLCAWSVQGLYYGYTFGSGTRLTVV.

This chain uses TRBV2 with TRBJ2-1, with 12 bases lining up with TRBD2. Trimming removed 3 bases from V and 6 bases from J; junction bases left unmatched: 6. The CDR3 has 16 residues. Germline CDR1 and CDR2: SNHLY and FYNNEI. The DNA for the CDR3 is TGTGCCAGCAGTGACCGACTAGCGGGGGACATCAATGAGCAGTTCTTC. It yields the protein CASSDRLAGDINEQFF.

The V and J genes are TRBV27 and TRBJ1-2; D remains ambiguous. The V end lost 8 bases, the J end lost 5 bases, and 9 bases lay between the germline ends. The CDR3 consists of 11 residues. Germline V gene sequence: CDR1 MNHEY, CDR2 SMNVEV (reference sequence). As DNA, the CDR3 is TGTGCCAGCTGGACGGCTTATGGCTACACCTTC. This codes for CASWTAYGYTF.

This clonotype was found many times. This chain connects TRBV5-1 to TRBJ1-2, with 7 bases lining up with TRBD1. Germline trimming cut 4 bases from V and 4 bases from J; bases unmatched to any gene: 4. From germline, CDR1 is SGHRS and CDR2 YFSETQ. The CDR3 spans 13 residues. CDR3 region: CASSKQGPYGYTF. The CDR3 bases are TGCGCCAGCAGCAAACAGGGGCCCTATGGCTACACCTTC.

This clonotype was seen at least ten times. The CDR3 DNA reads TGTGCCCCAAACGACAGCTACAATCAGCCCCAGCATTTT. Translating it yields CAPNDSYNQPQHF. The chain employs TRBV15 and TRBJ1-5; maybe TRBD1 (5 bases). The CDR3 consists of 13 residues. The germline CDR1 and CDR2 sequences are LNHNV and YYDKDF (reference sequence). V dropped 11 bases and J dropped 3 bases, with 14 bases sitting between them. Supplemented by reference TRBV15 and TRBJ1-5, the full variable domain reads DAMVIQNPRYQVTQFGKPVTLSCSQTLNHNVMYWYQQKSSQAPKLLFHYYDKDFNNEADTPDNFQSRRPNTSFCFLDIRSPGLGDTAMYLCAPNDSYNQPQHFGDGTRLSIL.

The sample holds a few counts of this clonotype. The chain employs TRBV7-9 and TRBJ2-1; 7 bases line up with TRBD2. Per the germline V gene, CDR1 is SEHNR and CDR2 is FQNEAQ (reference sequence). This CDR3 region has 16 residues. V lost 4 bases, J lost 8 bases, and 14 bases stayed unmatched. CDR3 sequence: CASSSVSSGAGDEQFF. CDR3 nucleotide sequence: TGTGCCAGCAGCTCGGTTTCTAGCGGCGCCGGGGATGAGCAGTTCTTC.

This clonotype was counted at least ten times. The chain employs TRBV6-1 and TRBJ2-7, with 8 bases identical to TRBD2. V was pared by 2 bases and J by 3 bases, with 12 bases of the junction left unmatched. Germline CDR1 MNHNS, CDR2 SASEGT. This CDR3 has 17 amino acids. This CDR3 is CASSEKVAGNAFYEQYF. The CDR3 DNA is TGTGCCAGCAGTGAAAAGGTAGCGGGAAACGCATTCTACGAGCAGTACTTC.

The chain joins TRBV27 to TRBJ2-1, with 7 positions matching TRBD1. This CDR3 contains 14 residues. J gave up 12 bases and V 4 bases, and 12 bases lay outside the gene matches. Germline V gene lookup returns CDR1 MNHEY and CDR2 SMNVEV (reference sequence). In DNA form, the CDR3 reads TGTGCCAGCAGTTCCCCGGGACAGTCTATAACGCAGTTCTTC. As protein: CASSSPGQSITQFF.